This T cell receptor (beta chain) was identified during a study of shared clonotypes between healthy human individuals. Across several immunoSEQ plates, the genomic DNA of each subset was split evenly. Here immunoSEQ multiplex PCR was the method, and the copy in TCRdb shows in-frame clones only, minus some. The table has some 2.3 million clones, just over 90% seen once. The study separated CD4+ cells into CD45RA+ naive and CD45RA-negative memory subsets. V was clipped by 0 bases and J by 0 bases, with 6 bases between them. The V gene's germline CDR1 is SGDLS and CDR2 YYNGEE. This CDR3 has 14 amino acids.

This clonotype was sampled from a man between 18 and 29 years old in good health. Some clones in this sample may be carry-over from other donors' samples. The gene calls are TRBV9 and TRBJ1-1; D unresolved. The sequencing sample was made of naive CD4+ T cells from PBMCs. The subset is: CD45RA+ positively selected. The CDR3 coding sequence is TGTGCCAGCAGCGTAGAGATCGTGAACACTGAAGCTTTCTTT. Translation: CASSVEIVNTEAFF.